This is a list of T cell receptor beta chains from one sample in a study of OX40 agonist ivuxolimab in advanced cancers. Here immunoSEQ multiplex PCR was the method, and the copy in TCRdb shows in-frame clones only, minus some. The table records 70,000 to 95,000 clones, around 80% of them present only once. Specimen: CD4+ or CD8+ T cells sorted from blood, collected in a trial of the OX40 agonist ivuxolimab. The receptors were sampled from an adult with an advanced solid tumor such as melanoma, head and neck, liver or kidney cancer. The CDR3 runs from the conserved cysteine through the conserved F or W. The order of the fields is clone size, V gene, J gene, D gene, CDR3 protein, CDR3 DNA. A D gene is named only where the DNA matches it firmly. Clone size is shown for a subset of rows, as once, few, many or a class of expanded clone.

.	TRBV11-2	TRBJ1-3	TRBD1	CASSQGGLYGNTIYF	TGTGCCAGCAGCCAGGGGGGGCTATATGGAAACACCATATATTTT
.	TRBV29-1	TRBJ1-3	.	CSVEEGFGNTIYF	TGCAGCGTTGAAGAAGGGTTCGGAAACACCATATATTTT
.	TRBV5-1	TRBJ2-5	.	CASSVQGLGETQYF	TGCGCCAGCAGCGTACAGGGCCTGGGGGAGACCCAGTACTTC
few	TRBV5-1	TRBJ1-1	TRBD1	CASSSQGTGNTEAFF	TGCGCCAGCAGCTCCCAGGGGACAGGGAACACTGAAGCTTTCTTT
.	TRBV5-4	TRBJ2-1	TRBD1	CASSSGTGVYNEQFF	TGTGCCAGCAGCTCCGGGACAGGGGTCTACAATGAGCAGTTCTTC
.	TRBV6-6	TRBJ1-1	.	CASNPAPLTEAFF	TGTGCCAGCAACCCGGCCCCTCTGACTGAAGCTTTCTTT
.	TRBV6-5	TRBJ2-3	TRBD1	CASSSDRAADTQYF	TGTGCCAGCAGCTCGGACAGGGCTGCAGATACGCAGTATTTT
few	TRBV7-2	TRBJ1-3	TRBD1	CASSKTGGYSGNTIYF	TGTGCCAGCAGCAAGACAGGGGGATACTCTGGAAACACCATATATTTT
.	TRBV9	TRBJ1-1	.	CASSPGDTEAFF	TGTGCCAGCAGCCCGGGGGACACTGAAGCTTTCTTT
.	TRBV28	TRBJ1-4	.	CASSLGGPNEKLFF	TGTGCCAGCAGTTTAGGGGGACCGAATGAAAAACTGTTTTTT
.	TRBV6-5	TRBJ1-2	.	CASSLNSYGYTF	TGTGCCAGCAGCTTAAACAGCTATGGCTACACCTTC